The 17 T cell receptor beta chains listed next were all sequenced from one sample in a study of shared clonotypes between healthy human individuals. Libraries were prepared by immunoSEQ multiplex PCR; TCRdb keeps only in-frame clonotypes and omits some of them. The sample records roughly 2,500,000 clones, 80% to 95% being singletons. The sequenced sample consisted of naive CD4+ T cells from PBMCs. Specified subset: CD45RA+ positively selected. All receptors derive from a man aged 18 to 29 in good health. Some clones in this sample may be carry-over from other donors' samples.

This sequence joins TRBV6-5 and TRBJ1-2; 9 bases map to TRBD1. The CDR3 sequence is 13 residues long. With V trimmed by 6 bases and J by 8 bases, 7 bases remained unmatched. Per the germline V gene, CDR1 is MNHEY and CDR2 is SVGAGI. The CDR3 nucleotides are TGTGCCAGCAGGTCCGGGACAGGGAACGGCTACACCTTC. It specifies CASRSGTGNGYTF.

This clone appeared a few times. The rearrangement joins TRBV2 to TRBJ1-5; TRBD1 matches at 12 bases. Germline V gene sequence: CDR1 SNHLY, CDR2 FYNNEI. The V segment lost 6 bases and the J segment 2 bases; nucleotides outside the gene matches: 5. CDR3 size: 16 residues. The CDR3 spells CASRGQGARGNQPQHF. The CDR3 coding sequence is TGTGCCAGCAGGGGACAGGGGGCGCGGGGCAATCAGCCCCAGCATTTT.

This clone was counted a few times. The chain joins TRBV7-9 to TRBJ1-2; D gene ambiguous. CDR3 length: 14 amino acids. Looked up from germline, CDR1 is SEHNR and CDR2 is FQNEAQ (reference sequence). V lost 0 bases to trimming and J lost 5 bases, with 10 bases between them. CDR3: CASSLALNGYGYTF. The CDR3 DNA follows: TGTGCCAGCAGCTTAGCGCTTAACGGATATGGCTACACCTTC.

The genes are TRBV5-1 and TRBJ1-1; possibly TRBD1 for D (5 bases). CDR3 length: 12 amino acids. V shed 3 bases and J shed 8 bases, with 11 bases lying between them. Per germline, CDR1 SGHRS and CDR2 YFSETQ. This CDR3 reads CASSSQGEEAFF. The DNA of the CDR3 is TGCGCCAGCAGCTCTCAGGGAGAGGAAGCTTTCTTT.

As for this clone: Its ends do not fully match the called genes, so a read error is possible. This chain uses TRBV4-1 with TRBJ1-5; no reliable D call. The CDR3 totals 14 residues. Germline CDR1 reads MGHRA; CDR2 reads YSYEKL. The CDR3 DNA reads TGCGCCGGCAGCCAAGAATCCTATGGGCAGCCCCAGCATTTT. Translation: CAGSQESYGQPQHF.

The rearrangement links TRBV6-1 to TRBJ2-2; TRBD1 is a possible D gene (5 bases). The CDR3 covers 15 residues. Between the trimmed V and J ends, which lost 7 bases and 6 bases, there was a span of 18 bases. Germline CDR1 and CDR2: MNHNS and SASEGT. CDR3 loop: CASIFDSGAPGELFF. The CDR3 nucleotides read TGTGCCAGCATTTTTGACAGTGGGGCACCCGGGGAGCTGTTTTTT.

The rearrangement joins TRBV7-9 to TRBJ1-2; D not certain. This CDR3 spans 12 amino acids. The germline V gene has CDR1 SEHNR and CDR2 FQNEAQ (reference sequence). V was cut by 1 base and J by 4 bases, with 4 bases left in between. CDR3 sequence (DNA): TGTGCCAGCAGCTTAGACCTCTATGGCTACACCTTC. This translates into CASSLDLYGYTF.

This clone occurred once. This chain uses TRBV5-4 with TRBJ2-5; a weak D match, TRBD1 (6 bases). There are 15 residues in the CDR3. The V end was cut by 1 base, the J end by 4 bases, with 14 bases between. Germline V gives CDR1 SGHNT, CDR2 YYREEE (reference sequence). This CDR3 reads CASSLIQGRGETQYF. The CDR3 bases are TGTGCCAGCAGCTTGATACAGGGACGAGGAGAGACCCAGTACTTC.

This sequence joins TRBV25-1 and TRBJ2-7; D gene unclear. CDR1 and CDR2 from the germline V gene are MGHDK and SYGVNS. V was cut by 8 bases and J by 3 bases, with 8 bases left in between. The length of the CDR3 is 11 residues. CDR3 bases: TGTGCCAGCGGCCACTACTACGAGCAGTACTTC. Amino acids: CASGHYYEQYF.

The CDR3 DNA reads as TGCGCCAGCAGCTCCCTCACCGGGTTCTCCTACAATGAGCAGTTCTTC. This sequence encodes CASSSLTGFSYNEQFF. This chain joins TRBV5-1 and TRBJ2-1; D gene unclear. CDR1 SGHRS and CDR2 YFSETQ come from the germline V gene. This CDR3 is built from 16 residues. V lost 3 bases to trimming and J lost 0 bases, with 13 bases between them.

The V call is TRBV7-9, the J call TRBJ2-5; 9 bases fit TRBD1. Germline V gene lookup returns CDR1 SEHNR and CDR2 FQNEAQ (reference sequence). This CDR3 region has 18 residues. J lost 1 base, V lost 5 bases, and 14 bases had no gene match. CDR3 nucleotide sequence: TGTGCCAGCAGCCCCAGAATTCCCGGGACAGGGACCCAAGAGACCCAGTACTTC. It is translated as CASSPRIPGTGTQETQYF.

This chain links TRBV6-6 with TRBJ2-3, with a tentative D call TRBD2 (5 bases). V gave up 7 bases and J gave up 0 bases, with 8 bases separating them. Germline CDR1 reads MNHNY; CDR2 reads SVGAGI (reference sequence). This CDR3 has 13 amino acids. CDR3 DNA sequence: TGTGCCAGCACCCGCGGGAGCACAGATACGCAGTATTTT. This codes for CASTRGSTDTQYF.

The genes are TRBV5-1 and TRBJ1-2, with 7 positions matching TRBD1. V dropped 2 bases and J dropped 8; count of bases not matched to a gene: 9. CDR3 length equals 14 residues. Germline V lookup: CDR1 SGHRS, CDR2 YFSETQ. The CDR3 DNA is TGCGCCAGCAGCTTCGGGACAGTCAGCCAGGGCTACACCTTC. This encodes CASSFGTVSQGYTF.

This chain links TRBV27 with TRBJ2-6; no reliable D call. The CDR3 extends over 14 amino acids. Trimming cost V 6 bases and J 0 bases, with 6 bases left between them. Germline CDR1 reads MNHEY; CDR2 reads SMNVEV (reference sequence). In DNA, the CDR3 is TGTGCCAGCAGACTGAGCTCTGGGGCCAACGTCCTGACTTTC. Amino acid sequence: CASRLSSGANVLTF.

V and J are TRBV2 and TRBJ2-7; 12 nucleotides line up with TRBD2. V lost 9 bases to trimming and J lost 0 bases; unmatched junction nucleotides: 15. From germline, CDR1 is SNHLY and CDR2 FYNNEI. This CDR3 spans 18 amino acids. In nucleotides, the CDR3 is TGTGCCAGTCAAGTCTCCCCCCTAGCGGGAGGGAGCTCCTACGAGCAGTACTTC. As protein: CASQVSPLAGGSSYEQYF.

CDR3 DNA sequence: TGTGCCAGCAGCAAAGTCGGGCTGGCCGGGGAGACCCAGTACTTC. Protein: CASSKVGLAGETQYF. The chain employs TRBV21-1 and TRBJ2-5. TRBV21-1 is classified as a pseudogene. This CDR3 spans 15 amino acids.

The genes are TRBV30 and TRBJ2-2, with D perhaps TRBD1 (5 bases). V dropped 6 bases and J dropped 6 bases, with 11 bases sitting between them. CDR1 GTSNPN and CDR2 SVGIG come from the germline V gene (reference sequence). This CDR3 comprises 12 residues. The chain's CDR3 is CACAQGPGELFF. The CDR3 DNA reads as TGTGCCTGTGCTCAGGGTCCCGGGGAGCTGTTTTTT.